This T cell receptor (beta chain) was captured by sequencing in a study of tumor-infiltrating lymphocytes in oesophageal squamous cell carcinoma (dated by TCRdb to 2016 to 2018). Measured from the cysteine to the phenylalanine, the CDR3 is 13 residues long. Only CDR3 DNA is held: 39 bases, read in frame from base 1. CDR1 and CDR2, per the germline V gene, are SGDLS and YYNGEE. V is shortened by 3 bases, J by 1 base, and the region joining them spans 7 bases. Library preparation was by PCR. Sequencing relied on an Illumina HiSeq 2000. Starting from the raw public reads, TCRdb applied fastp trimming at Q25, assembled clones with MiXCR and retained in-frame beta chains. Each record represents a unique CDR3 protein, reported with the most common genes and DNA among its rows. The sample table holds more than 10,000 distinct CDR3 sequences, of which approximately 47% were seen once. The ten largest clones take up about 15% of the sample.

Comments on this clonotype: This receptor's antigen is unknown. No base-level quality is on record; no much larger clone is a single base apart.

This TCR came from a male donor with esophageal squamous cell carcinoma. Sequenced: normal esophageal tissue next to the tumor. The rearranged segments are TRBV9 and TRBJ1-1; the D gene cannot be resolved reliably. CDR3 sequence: CASSAGPNTEAFF. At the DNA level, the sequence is TGTGCCAGCAGCGCTGGGCCGAACACTGAAGCTTTCTTT.